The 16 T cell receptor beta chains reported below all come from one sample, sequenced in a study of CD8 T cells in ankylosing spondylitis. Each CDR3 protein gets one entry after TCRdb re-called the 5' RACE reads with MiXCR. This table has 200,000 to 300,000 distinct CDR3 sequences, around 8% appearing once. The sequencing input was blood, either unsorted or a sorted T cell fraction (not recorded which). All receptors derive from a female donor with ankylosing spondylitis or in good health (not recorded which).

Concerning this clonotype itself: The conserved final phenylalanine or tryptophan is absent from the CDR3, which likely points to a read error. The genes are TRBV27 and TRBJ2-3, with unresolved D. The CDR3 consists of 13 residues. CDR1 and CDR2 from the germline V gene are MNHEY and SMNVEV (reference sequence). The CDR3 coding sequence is TGTGCCAGCAGCCCCTTTCACGGAGATGCGCAGTATTCT. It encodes CASSPFHGDAQYS.

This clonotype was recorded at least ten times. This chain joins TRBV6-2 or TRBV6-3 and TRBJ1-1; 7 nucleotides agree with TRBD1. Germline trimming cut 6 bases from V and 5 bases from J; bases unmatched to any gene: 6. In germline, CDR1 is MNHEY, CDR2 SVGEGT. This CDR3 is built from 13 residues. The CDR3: CASRRQGGTEAFF. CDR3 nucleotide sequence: TGTGCCAGCAGACGCCAGGGGGGGACTGAAGCTTTCTTT.

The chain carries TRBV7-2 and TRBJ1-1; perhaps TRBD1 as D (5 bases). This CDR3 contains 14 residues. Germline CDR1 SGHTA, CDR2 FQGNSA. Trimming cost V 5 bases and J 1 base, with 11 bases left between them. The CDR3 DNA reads TGTGCCAGCAGCCATCCCGGGGGGAACACTGAAGCTTTCTTT. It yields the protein CASSHPGGNTEAFF.

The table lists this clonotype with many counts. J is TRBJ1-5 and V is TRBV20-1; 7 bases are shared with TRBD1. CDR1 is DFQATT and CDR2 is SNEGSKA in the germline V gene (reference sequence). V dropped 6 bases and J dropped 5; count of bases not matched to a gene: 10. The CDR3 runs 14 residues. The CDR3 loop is CSAIGGRGYQPQHF. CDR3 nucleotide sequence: TGCAGTGCCATAGGGGGCAGGGGATATCAGCCCCAGCATTTT.

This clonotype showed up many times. In DNA form, the CDR3 reads TGCGCCAGCAGCAGACGCAGACAGGGTTTGGACTACGAGCAGTACTTC. Translated: CASSRRRQGLDYEQYF. This rearrangement joins TRBV5-1 to TRBJ2-7; 7 nucleotides align to TRBD1. Germline CDR1 SGHRS, CDR2 YFSETQ. Unmatched junction bases numbered 13, after V lost 4 bases and J lost 3 bases. The CDR3 has 16 residues.

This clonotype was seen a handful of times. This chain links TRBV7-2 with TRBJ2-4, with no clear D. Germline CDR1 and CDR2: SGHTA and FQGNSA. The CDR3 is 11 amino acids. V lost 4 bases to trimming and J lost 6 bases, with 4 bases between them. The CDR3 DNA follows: TGTGCCAGCAGCTCCGGAAACATTCAGTACTTC. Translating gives CASSSGNIQYF.

The CDR3 DNA sequence: TGTGCCAGCAGCTTGGGACTAGCGGTAGCCAAAAACATTCAGTACTTC. Protein product: CASSLGLAVAKNIQYF. The chain employs TRBV7-2 and TRBJ2-4, with 11 bases that match TRBD2. V lost 3 bases to trimming and J lost 0 bases; unmatched junction nucleotides: 1. In germline, CDR1 is SGHTA, CDR2 FQGNSA. The CDR3 is made up of 16 amino acids.

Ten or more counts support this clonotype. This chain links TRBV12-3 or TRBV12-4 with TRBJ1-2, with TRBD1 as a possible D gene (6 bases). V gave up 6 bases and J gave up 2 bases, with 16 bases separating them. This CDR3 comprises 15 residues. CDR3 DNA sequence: TGTGCCAGCAGCGACTGGACAGCACCAAACTATGGCTACACCTTC. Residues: CASSDWTAPNYGYTF.

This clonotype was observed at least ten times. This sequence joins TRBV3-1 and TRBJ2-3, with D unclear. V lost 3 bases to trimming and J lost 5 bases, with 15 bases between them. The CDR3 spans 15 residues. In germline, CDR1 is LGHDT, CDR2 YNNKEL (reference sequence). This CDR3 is CASSHVRVGGDTQYF. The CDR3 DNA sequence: TGTGCCAGCAGCCATGTTCGCGTAGGTGGAGATACGCAGTATTTT.

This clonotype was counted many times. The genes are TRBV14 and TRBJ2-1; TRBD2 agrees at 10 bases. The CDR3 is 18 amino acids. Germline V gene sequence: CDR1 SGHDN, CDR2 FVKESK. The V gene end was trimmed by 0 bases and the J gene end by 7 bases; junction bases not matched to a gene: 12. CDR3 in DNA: TGTGCCAGCAGCCAAGAAAGGGCTAGCGGGAGTAGGGGAAATGAGCAGTTCTTC. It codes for CASSQERASGSRGNEQFF.

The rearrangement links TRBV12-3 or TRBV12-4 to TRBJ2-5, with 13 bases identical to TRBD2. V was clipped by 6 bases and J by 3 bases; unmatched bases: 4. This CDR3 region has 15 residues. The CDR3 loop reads CASSQGTSGEETQYF. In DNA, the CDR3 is TGTGCCAGCAGCCAAGGGACTAGCGGGGAAGAGACCCAGTACTTC.

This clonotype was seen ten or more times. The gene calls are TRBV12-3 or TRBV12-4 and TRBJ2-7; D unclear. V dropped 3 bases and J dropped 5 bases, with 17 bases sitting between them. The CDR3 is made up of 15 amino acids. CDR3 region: CASSFLIGPIDEQYF. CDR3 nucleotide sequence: TGTGCCAGCAGTTTTTTGATTGGCCCTATCGACGAGCAGTACTTC.

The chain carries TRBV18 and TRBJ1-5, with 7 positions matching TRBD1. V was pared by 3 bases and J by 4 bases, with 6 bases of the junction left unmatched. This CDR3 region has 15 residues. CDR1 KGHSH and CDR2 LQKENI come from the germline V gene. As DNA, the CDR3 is TGTGCCAGCTCACCCCCGACAGGGCCGAATCAGCCCCAGCATTTT. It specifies CASSPPTGPNQPQHF. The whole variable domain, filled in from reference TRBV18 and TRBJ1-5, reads NAGVMQNPRHLVRRRGQEARLRCSPMKGHSHVYWYRQLPEEGLKFMVYLQKENIIDESGMPKERFSAEFPKEGPSILRIQQVVRGDSAAYFCASSPPTGPNQPQHFGDGTRLSIL.

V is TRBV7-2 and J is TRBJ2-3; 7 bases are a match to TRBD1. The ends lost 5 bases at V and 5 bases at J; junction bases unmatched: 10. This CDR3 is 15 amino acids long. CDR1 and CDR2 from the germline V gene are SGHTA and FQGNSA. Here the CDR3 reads CASSLRDRRIDTQYF. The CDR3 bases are TGTGCCAGCAGCCTCCGGGACAGAAGAATAGATACGCAGTATTTT.

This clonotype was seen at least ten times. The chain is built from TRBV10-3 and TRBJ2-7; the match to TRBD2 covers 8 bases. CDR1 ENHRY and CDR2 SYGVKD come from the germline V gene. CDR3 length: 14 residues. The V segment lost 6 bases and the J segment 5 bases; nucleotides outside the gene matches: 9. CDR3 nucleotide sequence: TGTGCCATCAGAAGCGGGAGAGGAGCCGACGAGCAGTACTTC. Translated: CAIRSGRGADEQYF.

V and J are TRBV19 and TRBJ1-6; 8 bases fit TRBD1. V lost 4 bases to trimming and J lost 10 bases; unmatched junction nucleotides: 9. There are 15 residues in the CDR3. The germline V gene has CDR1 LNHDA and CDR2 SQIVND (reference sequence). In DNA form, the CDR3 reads TGTGCCAGTAGTAACAGGGGGGGATCCGGATCACCCCTCCACTTT. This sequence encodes CASSNRGGSGSPLHF.